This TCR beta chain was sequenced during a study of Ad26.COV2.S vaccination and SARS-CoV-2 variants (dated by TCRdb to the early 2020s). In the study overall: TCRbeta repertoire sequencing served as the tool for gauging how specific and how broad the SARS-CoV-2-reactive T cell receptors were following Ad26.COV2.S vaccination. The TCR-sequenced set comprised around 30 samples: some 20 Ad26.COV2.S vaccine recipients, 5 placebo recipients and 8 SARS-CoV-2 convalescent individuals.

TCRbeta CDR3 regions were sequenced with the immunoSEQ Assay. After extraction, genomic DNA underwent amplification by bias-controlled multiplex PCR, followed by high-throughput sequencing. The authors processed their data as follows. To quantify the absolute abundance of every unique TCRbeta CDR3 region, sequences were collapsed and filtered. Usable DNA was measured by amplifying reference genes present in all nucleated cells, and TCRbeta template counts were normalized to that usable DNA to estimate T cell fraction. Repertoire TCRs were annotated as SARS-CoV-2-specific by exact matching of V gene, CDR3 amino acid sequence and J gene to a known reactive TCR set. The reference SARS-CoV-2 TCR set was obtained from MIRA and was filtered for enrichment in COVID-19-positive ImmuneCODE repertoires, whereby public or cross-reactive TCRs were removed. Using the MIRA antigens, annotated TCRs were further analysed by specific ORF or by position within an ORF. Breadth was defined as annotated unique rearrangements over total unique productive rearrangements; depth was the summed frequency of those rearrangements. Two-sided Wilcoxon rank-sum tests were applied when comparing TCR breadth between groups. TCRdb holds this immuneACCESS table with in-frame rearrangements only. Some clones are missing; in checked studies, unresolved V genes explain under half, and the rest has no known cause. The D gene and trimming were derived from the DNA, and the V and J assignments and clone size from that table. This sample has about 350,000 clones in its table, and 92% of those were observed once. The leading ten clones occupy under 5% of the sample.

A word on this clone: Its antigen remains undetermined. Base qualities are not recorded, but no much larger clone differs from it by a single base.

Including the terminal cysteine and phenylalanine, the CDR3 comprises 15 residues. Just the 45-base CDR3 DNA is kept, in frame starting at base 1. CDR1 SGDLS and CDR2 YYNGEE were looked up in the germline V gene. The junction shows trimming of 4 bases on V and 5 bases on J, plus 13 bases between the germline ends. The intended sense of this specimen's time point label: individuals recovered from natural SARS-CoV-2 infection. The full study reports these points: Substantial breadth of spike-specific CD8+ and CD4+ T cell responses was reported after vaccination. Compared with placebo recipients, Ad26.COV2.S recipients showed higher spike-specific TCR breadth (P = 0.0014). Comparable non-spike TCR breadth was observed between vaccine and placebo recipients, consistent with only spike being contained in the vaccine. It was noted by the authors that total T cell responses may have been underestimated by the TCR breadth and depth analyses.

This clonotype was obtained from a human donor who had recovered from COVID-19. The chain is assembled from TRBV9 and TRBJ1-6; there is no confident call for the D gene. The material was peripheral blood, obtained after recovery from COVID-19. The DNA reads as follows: TGTGCCAGCAGCCCTAGGAGGGCCGATAATTCACCCCTCCACTTT. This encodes CASSPRRADNSPLHF.